The rows below give T cell receptor beta chains drawn from one sample of a study of shared clonotypes between healthy human individuals. The table came from immunoSEQ multiplex PCR; TCRdb's copy has only in-frame clones and leaves some out. The sample has some 900,000 clones; roughly 72% are singletons. The specimen sequenced was memory CD4+ T cells sorted from blood. The receptors stem from a man in his late teens or twenties in good health. CDR3s include the opening cysteine and the closing phenylalanine or tryptophan. Each record gives: D gene, V gene, clone size, J gene, CDR3 DNA, CDR3 protein. A D gene is named only where the DNA matches it firmly. Some rows have no size entry. The others give once, few or many, or a class for an expanded clone.

.	TRBV6-1	.	TRBJ2-7	TGTGCCAGCGGTGAACTTAGCTCCTACGAGCAGTACTTC	CASGELSSYEQYF
.	TRBV29-1	.	TRBJ2-5	TGCAGCGTTTTTCGAGGGGCGGGTGGGGAAGAGACCCAGTACTTC	CSVFRGAGGEETQYF
TRBD2	TRBV13	.	TRBJ2-3	TGTGCCAGCAATTTGCGGGAGGGCAGAGATACGCAGTATTTT	CASNLREGRDTQYF
.	TRBV30	few	TRBJ1-2	TGTGCCTCGGAGGCAGGGCGGGTAGTCTATGGCTACACCTTC	CASEAGRVVYGYTF
TRBD1	TRBV11-2	.	TRBJ1-4	TGTGCCAGCAGCCGGATTACAGGGGGTATGGAAAAACTGTTTTTT	CASSRITGGMEKLFF
.	TRBV29-1	once	TRBJ2-2	TGCAGCGCCGGGGTGGCAGCTGTGAACACCGGGGAGCTGTTTTTT	CSAGVAAVNTGELFF
TRBD2	TRBV10-2	.	TRBJ2-7	TGCGCCAGCAGTGGGGTATCGGGACTAGCGGGAGGGCCTTCCTACGAGCAGTACTTC	CASSGVSGLAGGPSYEQYF
.	TRBV5-1	once	TRBJ2-3	TGCGCCAGCAGTGCGGAGGCCGGATTTGGCACAGATACGCAGTATTTT	CASSAEAGFGTDTQYF
.	TRBV6-5	.	TRBJ1-2	TGTGCCAGCAGTCAGCCAGGGTACCACTATGGCTACACCTTC	CASSQPGYHYGYTF
.	TRBV10-3	.	TRBJ1-2	TGTGCCATCAGCAGGACAGATGGCTACACCTTC	CAISRTDGYTF
TRBD2	TRBV2	once	TRBJ2-5	TGTGCCAGCAACACAGCGGGGGGCCGGGAGACCCAGTACTTC	CASNTAGGRETQYF
TRBD2	TRBV2	.	TRBJ2-1	TGTGCCAGCCGAGGGACTAGCGGTTTAGGAGAGCAGTTCTTC	CASRGTSGLGEQFF
TRBD1	TRBV9	.	TRBJ1-5	TGTGCCAGCAGCGTAGATTGGTCGACAGGGGCAGGCGATCAGCCCCAGCATTTT	CASSVDWSTGAGDQPQHF
.	TRBV19	.	TRBJ2-7	TGTGCCAGTAGTCTACAAAGAACCTACGAGCAGTACTTC	CASSLQRTYEQYF
.	TRBV6-5	.	TRBJ2-1	TGTGCCAGCAGGGGGGACCTAGGGAACAATGAGCAGTTCTTC	CASRGDLGNNEQFF
.	TRBV7-8	.	TRBJ2-5	TGTGCCAGCAGCCCGTGGGGGGGGCCACAGGAGACCCAGTACTTC	CASSPWGGPQETQYF
TRBD2	TRBV10-3	few	TRBJ2-5	TGTGCCATCAGTGAGTCGGGCGGGAGCGATAAGACCCAGTACTTC	CAISESGGSDKTQYF
.	TRBV5-6	.	TRBJ1-2	TGTGCCAGCATTCTGGGGCAGGGTAATGGCTACACCTTC	CASILGQGNGYTF
.	TRBV2	few	TRBJ2-2	TGTGCCAGCAGTGTACAGAGTCTTTCCGGGGAGCTGTTTTTT	CASSVQSLSGELFF
TRBD1	TRBV5-8	.	TRBJ2-7	TGTGCCAGCAGCTTAGGGACAGGGTACTACGAGCAGTACTTC	CASSLGTGYYEQYF
TRBD1	TRBV6-5	.	TRBJ2-7	TGTGCCAGCAGCCGAGACCGGGACAGGGTCTACGAGCAGTACTTC	CASSRDRDRVYEQYF
TRBD1	TRBV9	.	TRBJ2-3	TGTGCCAGCAGCGTGAGAGGACAGGTTCCCGATACGCAGTATTTT	CASSVRGQVPDTQYF
.	TRBV2	.	TRBJ2-1	TGTGCCAGCAGTGGGGCCCGTCTCAATGAGCAGTTCTTC	CASSGARLNEQFF
TRBD1	TRBV30	.	TRBJ2-5	TGTGCCTGGAGTAAGGACAGGGGTTCGGGGACCCAGTACTTC	CAWSKDRGSGTQYF
.	TRBV20-1	.	TRBJ1-2	TGCACCGCCCGGGGAATATGGGGCTACACCTTC	CTARGIWGYTF
TRBD1	TRBV7-9	many	TRBJ2-7	TGTGCCAGCAGCTCCCGGGACAGGGCTTACGAGCAGTACTTC	CASSSRDRAYEQYF
TRBD2	TRBV5-1	.	TRBJ2-5	TGCGCCAGCAGCCCCCTCCCTAGCGGGAGGGCCGAGGAGACCCAGTACTTC	CASSPLPSGRAEETQYF
.	TRBV2	.	TRBJ1-5	TGTGCCAGCAAGTCAGGGGCGATCCAGCATTTT	CASKSGAIQHF
TRBD2	TRBV30	.	TRBJ2-1	TGTGCCTGGACCTTAAGCGGGACCACCCCTACTGAGCAGTTCTTC	CAWTLSGTTPTEQFF
TRBD2	TRBV7-2	.	TRBJ2-5	TGTGCCAGCGGCGCGCTTGGGCGGGGGTTTGGAGAGACCCAGTACTTC	CASGALGRGFGETQYF
TRBD2	TRBV7-9	.	TRBJ2-3	TGTGCCAGCAGCTTAGGAGGCGGGAGGTTCACAGATACGCAGTATTTT	CASSLGGGRFTDTQYF
.	TRBV30	.	TRBJ1-1	TGTGCCTGGGGCGGGATTCCTACGAACACTGAAGCTTTCTTT	CAWGGIPTNTEAFF
TRBD1	TRBV28	few	TRBJ1-6	TGTGCCAGCAGTCCCCCGGACAGGGCTAAAACCCTCCACTTT	CASSPPDRAKTLHF
.	TRBV7-2	.	TRBJ1-6	TGTGCCAGCAGACCCGGGACGCTTACTTCACCCCTCCACTTT	CASRPGTLTSPLHF
.	TRBV28	.	TRBJ2-4	TGTGCCAGCAGTAAGCATGCAGGGGCGATTTTTCAGTACTTC	CASSKHAGAIFQYF
TRBD2	TRBV27	.	TRBJ2-3	TGTGCCAGCGGTACTAGCGCAGATACGCAGTATTTT	CASGTSADTQYF
.	TRBV7-9	.	TRBJ2-1	TGTGCCAGCAGCAATAGAGGCAGAACTAATGAGCAGTTCTTC	CASSNRGRTNEQFF
.	TRBV2	.	TRBJ1-1	TGTGCCAGCAGCCCCCTGAGGGCTGAAGCTTTCTTT	CASSPLRAEAFF
TRBD1	TRBV19	many	TRBJ2-1	TGTGCCAGTACCGACTCGGGACAGGGGGCTCATGAGCAGTTCTTC	CASTDSGQGAHEQFF
.	TRBV4-2	.	TRBJ1-2	TGTGCCAGCAGTCTCGGACAGTACTATGGCTACACCTTC	CASSLGQYYGYTF
.	TRBV6-6	.	TRBJ2-3	TGTGCCAGCAGTTACCGGCAGGGAGGAACAGATACGCAGTATTTT	CASSYRQGGTDTQYF
.	TRBV5-8	.	TRBJ1-4	TGTGCCAGCAGCTTGCAACAGGGAGGCACTAATGAAAAACTGTTTTTT	CASSLQQGGTNEKLFF
.	TRBV11-2	many	TRBJ1-5	TGTGCCAGCAGCTTGGGACACAATCAGCCCCAGCATTTT	CASSLGHNQPQHF
TRBD2	TRBV6-6	.	TRBJ2-7	TGTGCCAGCAGCCCGACGACTAGCGGGAGAAACGAGCAGTACTTC	CASSPTTSGRNEQYF
.	TRBV18	.	TRBJ2-2	TGTGCCAGCTCACCATCACCGGGTACCGGGGAGCTGTTTTTT	CASSPSPGTGELFF
.	TRBV6-1	.	TRBJ1-3	TGTGCCAGCAGGCTGGGGGTTCTGGGAAACACCATATATTTT	CASRLGVLGNTIYF
.	TRBV5-4	once	TRBJ1-4	TGTGCCAGCAGCATATGGCAGGCAGGGAGTAATGAAAAACTGTTTTTT	CASSIWQAGSNEKLFF
.	TRBV28	.	TRBJ1-6	TGTGCCAGCACCGGGATAGCAGTCGGTAATTCACCCCTCCACTTT	CASTGIAVGNSPLHF
TRBD1	TRBV5-4	.	TRBJ2-5	TGTGCCAGCAGCGCGACAGGGGGCCATGGAGAGACCCAGTACTTC	CASSATGGHGETQYF